Included here is one TCR beta chain sequence, with context. This clone's antigen is unknown. Within one base of it there is no much larger clone, and no base qualities were kept. This sample is drawn from a study of blood T cell repertoires in COVID-19 (dated by TCRdb to 2020 to 2021). Turning to the overall study: Collaborator samples came from the United States, Italy and Spain and covered acute and convalescent phases of COVID-19. A de-identified subject ID, COVID-19 status, age in years and sex were almost always included in the sample metadata. Where available, HLA class I and class II types were taken from metadata supplied by the sample provider and were not determined by assay-based typing. The samples were drawn from two sources: the first 160 participants of the ongoing ImmuneRACE study, and 1,200 or so subjects contributed by 6 global collaborators. The prospective study material was composed of cDNA or gDNA derived from T cells, B-cell-depleted T cells, or PBMCs. Subjects who had been exposed to COVID-19, were actively infected with it, or had recovered from it provided the deeply sampled blood TCRbeta repertoires that made up the dataset. The repertoires were released in a freely available public database intended as a resource for research on the immune response to SARS-CoV-2.

Overall results and qualifications from the work: How much clinical and demographic metadata was included differed by source and by participant, and the metadata was provided uncurated.

CDR1 and CDR2 were assigned from the germline V gene (reference sequence) as LNHNV and YYDKDF. V sheds 0 bases and J sheds 2 bases, leaving 15 bases between their ends. Including cysteine and phenylalanine, the CDR3 has 17 amino acids. Only the CDR3 part of the read is kept: 51 bases, read in frame from the first base. Samples from volunteer blood donors who had recovered from COVID-19 were contributed by a second Seattle source. Collaborating institutions collected whole blood in K2EDTA tubes following their own protocols. For TCRbeta analysis, collaborators shipped samples in one of three forms: frozen whole blood, isolated PBMCs, or DNA extracted from either of those sample types. TCRbeta CDR3 regions were amplified from genomic DNA using the immunoSEQ Assay, a bias-controlled multiplex PCR. Turning to the authors' computational methods: The number of nucleated cells in each sample was estimated by amplification of reference gene primers within the assay. To quantify the absolute abundance of each unique TCRbeta CDR3 rearrangement, sequence reads were collapsed and filtered. For each sample, productive Simpson clonality was calculated as the square root of Simpson's diversity index across productive rearrangements. TCRdb stores this immuneACCESS table with in-frame sequences only. Part of the clones is absent; in the studies checked, under half of the shortfall reflects unresolved V genes, and no reason is known for the rest. The V and J calls and the clone size are those of that table, but D and trimming were determined from the DNA. In this sample the table shows over 200,000 clones, 89% of which occur a single time. The ten largest clones represent around 6.5% of the sample.

The specimen was peripheral blood. The source is a man in his 60s who had recovered from COVID-19. The chain couples TRBV15 to TRBJ2-3; the D gene is perhaps TRBD2, from 5 matching bases. For the CDR3, the sequence is CATSRDPDLGYTDTQYF. The DNA sequence is given as TGTGCCACCAGCAGAGATCCGGACTTGGGATACACAGATACGCAGTATTTT.